The clone carrying this T cell receptor (beta chain) has more than one count but fewer than ten. The antigen is undetermined. The V gene's germline CDR1 is ENHRY and CDR2 SYGVKD. The CDR3 contains 15 residues. V dropped 3 bases and J dropped 3; count of bases not matched to a gene: 5. This entry is derived from a study of naive and memory T cell subsets. Study-level findings and limits: TCR abundance followed a power law differing between naive and memory subsets.

Sequential positive selection took CD4 T cells first, then CD8 T cells. Cells stained for CD3, CD4, CD8, CD45RA, CD27 and viability were sorted into four CD45RA/CD27 subsets. The beta constant-region primer was an equimolar mix of two oligonucleotides covering TRBC1 and TRBC2. Four rounds of PCR amplified the ligated cDNA using nested alpha and beta constant-region primers plus SP2. MiXCR, run by TCRdb on the UMI-ligation and nested PCR reads, gives a single entry per CDR3 protein. In the table there are 130,000 to 150,000 distinct CDR3 sequences, 15% to 20% of which are singletons. The specimen sequenced was naive CD4+ T cells from blood. The chain combines TRBV10-3 with TRBJ2-7, with TRBD2 matching over 10 bases. This TCR derives from a human donor in good health. The CDR3 sequence: CAISDPLAGDYEQYF. As DNA, the CDR3 is TGTGCCATCAGTGACCCTCTAGCGGGGGACTACGAGCAGTACTTC.